Below, one TCR beta chain is given with its context. Its matching antigen is unknown. This record belongs to a study of cytomegalovirus exposure and HLA in healthy donors. About the study: Of about 400 genotyped donors, approximately 80% clustered with self-reported Caucasian donors.

V was clipped by 2 bases and J by 1 base, with 11 bases between them. The germline V gene encodes CDR1 MDHEN and CDR2 SYDVKM. The length of the CDR3 is 15 residues. Researchers ran the PCR with 60 Vbeta and 13 Jbeta primers. Repertoires were generated with immunoSEQ multiplex PCR, while TCRdb's copy carries only in-frame clones and drops some. The profile covers 40,000 or so clones, with roughly 90% appearing a single time and roughly 8% taken by the ten largest. The study's findings and limits: Usually a TCR sequence was rare, but some public TCRs were found in many donors.

V gene TRBV28 combines with J gene TRBJ1-1, with D unclear. The receptor's source is a woman between 35 and 50 years old in good health and CMV-seropositive. Sequenced sample: PBMCs. CDR3 nucleotides: TGTGCCAGCAGTTTACCCCTGGCGGGGAACACTGAAGCTTTCTTT. Its translation is CASSLPLAGNTEAFF.